This T cell receptor beta chain was profiled in a study of T cell responses to AZD1222 COVID-19 vaccine. TCRdb's table, derived via immunoSEQ multiplex PCR, lists solely in-frame clones and lacks some. The sample holds 90,000 to 110,000 clones; about 87% are singletons and the top ten take about 4%. The CDR3 loop spans 17 amino acids. Per the germline V gene, CDR1 is SNHLY and CDR2 is FYNNEI. J was trimmed by 5 bases and V by 2 bases; bases with no gene match: 14. This chain uses TRBV2 with TRBJ1-1; 7 positions agree with TRBD1. The specimen comprised peripheral blood, sampled 28 days after the second AZD1222 dose. The receptor was isolated from an adult who received the AZD1222 COVID-19 vaccine. CDR3 region: CASSERGLTGVITEAFF. In nucleotides, the CDR3 is TGTGCCAGCAGTGAAAGGGGGTTAACAGGGGTGATTACTGAAGCTTTCTTT.